The present TCR beta chain was sequenced within a study of CD8 T cells in ankylosing spondylitis. Study-wide points: It was reported that disease-linked clones were significantly enriched in matched ankylosing spondylitis synovial fluid. Earlier authors reported some of these motif variants in reactive arthritis synovial fluid and blood. Seemingly characteristic of ankylosing spondylitis blood was a TCR beta motif consisting of roughly 8 highly homologous variants.

Points on this clonotype: Its cognate antigen is unknown.

One entry per CDR3 protein results from TCRdb running MiXCR on the 5' RACE reads. The table lists 300,000 to 400,000 distinct CDR3 sequences, roughly 20% of them singletons. This CDR3 spans 14 amino acids. Germline V gene lookup returns CDR1 SEHNR and CDR2 FQNEAQ (reference sequence). Trimming took 8 bases from V and 5 from J, leaving 16 bases between them. The V and J genes are TRBV7-9 and TRBJ2-1, with a weak D call TRBD1 (5 bases). The sequencing input was blood, either unsorted or a sorted T cell fraction (not recorded which). The receptor's source is a male donor with ankylosing spondylitis or in good health (not recorded which). The CDR3 spells CASYIGAEDNEQFF. CDR3 nucleotides: TGTGCCAGCTATATAGGGGCAGAAGACAATGAGCAGTTCTTC.